This entry is about one TCR beta chain. This record comes from a study of Ad26.COV2.S vaccination and SARS-CoV-2 variants. TCRdb's table, derived via immunoSEQ multiplex PCR, lists solely in-frame clones and lacks some. The data show 6,500 to 8,000 clones, 84% seen once. Germline CDR1 is LGHDT and CDR2 is YNNKEL (reference sequence). Trimming removed 0 bases at V and 3 bases at J, with 30 bases between. This CDR3 has 21 residues. The receptor was isolated from a human donor who had recovered from COVID-19. This sample comprised peripheral blood, obtained after recovery from COVID-19. V gene TRBV3-1 (or the pseudogene TRBV3-2) combines with J gene TRBJ2-7; D could derive from TRBD1 or TRBD2 (5 bases each). The CDR3 region is CASSQDDRWVQDFGKVYEQYF. As DNA, the CDR3 is TGTGCCAGCAGCCAAGATGATAGGTGGGTACAGGACTTCGGGAAAGTCTACGAGCAGTACTTC.